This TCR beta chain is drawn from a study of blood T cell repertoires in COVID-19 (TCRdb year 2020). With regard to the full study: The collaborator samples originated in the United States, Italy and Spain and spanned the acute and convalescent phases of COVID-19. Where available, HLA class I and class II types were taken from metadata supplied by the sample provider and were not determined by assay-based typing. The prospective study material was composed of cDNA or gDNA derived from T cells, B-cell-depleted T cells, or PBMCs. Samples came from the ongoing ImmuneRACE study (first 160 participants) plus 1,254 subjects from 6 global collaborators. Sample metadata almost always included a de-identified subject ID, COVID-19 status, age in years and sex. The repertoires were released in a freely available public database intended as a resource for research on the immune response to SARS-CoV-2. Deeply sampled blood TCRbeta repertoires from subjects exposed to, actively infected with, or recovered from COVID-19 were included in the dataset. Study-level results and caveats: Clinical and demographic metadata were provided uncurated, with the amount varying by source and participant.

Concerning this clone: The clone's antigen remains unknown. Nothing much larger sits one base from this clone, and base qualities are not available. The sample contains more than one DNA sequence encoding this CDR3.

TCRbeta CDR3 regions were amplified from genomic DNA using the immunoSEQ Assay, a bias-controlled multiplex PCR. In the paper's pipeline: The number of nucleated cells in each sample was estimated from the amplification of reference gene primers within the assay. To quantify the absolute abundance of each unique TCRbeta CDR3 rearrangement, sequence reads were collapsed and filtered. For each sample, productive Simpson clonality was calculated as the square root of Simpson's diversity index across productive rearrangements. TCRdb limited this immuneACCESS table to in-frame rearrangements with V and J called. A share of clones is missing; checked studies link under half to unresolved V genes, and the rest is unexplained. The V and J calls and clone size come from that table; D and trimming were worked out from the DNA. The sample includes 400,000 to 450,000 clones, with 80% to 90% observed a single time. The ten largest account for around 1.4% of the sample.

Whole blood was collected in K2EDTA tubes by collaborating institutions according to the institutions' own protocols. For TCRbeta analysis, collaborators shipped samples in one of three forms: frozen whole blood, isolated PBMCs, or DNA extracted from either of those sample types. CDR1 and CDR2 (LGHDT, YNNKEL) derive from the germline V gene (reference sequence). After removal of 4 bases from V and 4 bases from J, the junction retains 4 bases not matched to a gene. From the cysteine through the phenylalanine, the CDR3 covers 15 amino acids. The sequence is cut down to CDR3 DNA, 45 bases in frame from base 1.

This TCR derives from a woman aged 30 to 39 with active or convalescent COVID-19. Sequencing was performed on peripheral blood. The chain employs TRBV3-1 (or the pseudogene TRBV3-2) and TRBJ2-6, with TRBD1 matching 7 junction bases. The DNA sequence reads TGTGCCAGCAGCCCCAGGGGGTCCGGGGCCAACGTCCTGACTTTC. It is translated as CASSPRGSGANVLTF.